A selection of T cell receptor beta chains follows, all from one sample in a study of patients and donors after allogeneic stem cell transplantation. MiXCR was run by TCRdb on the RT-PCR reads, yielding one entry per CDR3 protein. The repertoire holds hundreds of thousands of distinct CDR3 sequences, roughly 16% seen once, with just over 7% in the top ten. Material for sequencing was blood, either unsorted or a sorted T cell fraction (not recorded which). These receptor sequences come from a human donor who was either an allogeneic HSCT recipient or a stem cell or donor lymphocyte infusion donor (not recorded which). It is not recorded whose cells these are; they may come from a transplant donor. The CDR3 runs from the conserved cysteine through the conserved F or W. Fields, in order: CDR3 length, V gene, J gene, clone size, D gene, CDR3 DNA, CDR3 protein. A D gene is named only where the DNA matches it firmly. Not all rows give a size; the values are once, few, many and, for expanded clones, a class.

length: 15
V: TRBV15
J: TRBJ2-2
size: few
D: .
DNA: TGTGCCACCAGCAGAGACCGGGGGTGGGCCGGGGAGCTGTTTTTT
CDR3: CATSRDRGWAGELFF

length: 15
V: TRBV18
J: TRBJ2-1
size: few
D: TRBD1
DNA: TGTGCCAGCCGTACAGGGGTGATATCCTACAATGAGCAGTTCTTC
CDR3: CASRTGVISYNEQFF

length: 15
V: TRBV25-1
J: TRBJ2-2
size: few
D: .
DNA: TGTGCCAGCAATCCCGGGACGGAAAACACCGGGGAGCTGTTTTTT
CDR3: CASNPGTENTGELFF

length: 15
V: TRBV20-1
J: TRBJ2-7
size: .
D: TRBD2
DNA: TGCAGTGCTATCGTAGCGGGAATACTCTCCTACGAGCAGTACTTC
CDR3: CSAIVAGILSYEQYF

length: 18
V: TRBV7-8
J: TRBJ2-7
size: few
D: TRBD2
DNA: TGTGCCAGCAGCTGGAGGTCGACTAGCGTCCCGGGGGGGTACGAGCAGTACTTC
CDR3: CASSWRSTSVPGGYEQYF

length: 13
V: TRBV4-1
J: TRBJ2-5
size: .
D: TRBD2
DNA: TGCGCCAGCAGAGGGACTAGCGGGGAGACCCAGTACTTC
CDR3: CASRGTSGETQYF

length: 13
V: TRBV5-1
J: TRBJ2-5
size: .
D: .
DNA: TGCGCCAGCAGCTTTACGGGGAAAGAGACCCAGTACTTC
CDR3: CASSFTGKETQYF

length: 13
V: TRBV29-1
J: TRBJ1-5
size: .
D: .
DNA: TGCAGCGTTGCCGGGGGTAGCAATCAGCCCCAGCATTTT
CDR3: CSVAGGSNQPQHF

length: 15
V: TRBV4-1
J: TRBJ2-7
size: many
D: TRBD1
DNA: TGCGCCAGCAGCCTCCGGGACAGGGACCCCTACGAGCAGTACTTC
CDR3: CASSLRDRDPYEQYF

length: 14
V: TRBV5-1
J: TRBJ1-1
size: many
D: .
DNA: TGCGCCAGCAGCTTGGGACAGGCCAACACTGAAGCTTTCTTT
CDR3: CASSLGQANTEAFF

length: 16
V: TRBV7-6
J: TRBJ1-1
size: few
D: .
DNA: TGTGCCAGCAGCTTAGGATCCACCCCCATGAACACTGAAGCTTTCTTT
CDR3: CASSLGSTPMNTEAFF

length: 11
V: TRBV3-1
J: TRBJ2-7
size: .
D: TRBD2
DNA: TGTGCCAGCAGCCAAGGGACTAGCGGAGACTTC
CDR3: CASSQGTSGDF

length: 12
V: TRBV5-1
J: TRBJ2-1
size: .
D: TRBD2
DNA: TGCGCCAGCAGCGGAAAGCGGGAGGGCCAATTATTC
CDR3: CASSGKREGQLF

length: 15
V: TRBV19
J: TRBJ1-5
size: few
D: .
DNA: TGTGCCAGTAGTATATCGAAAGGGGGAAATCAGCCCCAGCATTTT
CDR3: CASSISKGGNQPQHF

length: 15
V: TRBV4-3
J: TRBJ2-7
size: few
D: .
DNA: TGCGCCAGCAGCCAAGAAATGGGACTCACCTACGAGCAGTACTTC
CDR3: CASSQEMGLTYEQYF

length: 15
V: TRBV9
J: TRBJ1-4
size: .
D: TRBD1
DNA: TGTGCCAGCAGCGGGGGACAGAGGGGTAATGAAAAACTGTTTTTT
CDR3: CASSGGQRGNEKLFF

length: 15
V: TRBV9
J: TRBJ1-1
size: few
D: TRBD1
DNA: TGTGCCAGCAGCGTAGGAGGGGGCCCGAACACTGAAGCTTTCTTT
CDR3: CASSVGGGPNTEAFF

length: 15
V: TRBV20-1
J: TRBJ2-7
size: few
D: TRBD2
DNA: TGCAGTGCTGATCTAGGACTAGCGGGGGTGTACGAGCAGTACTTC
CDR3: CSADLGLAGVYEQYF

length: 14
V: TRBV5-6
J: TRBJ2-7
size: .
D: .
DNA: TGTGCCAGCAGCTTGGGAAGGGAGAATAGCGAGCAGTACTTC
CDR3: CASSLGRENSEQYF

length: 14
V: TRBV7-6
J: TRBJ1-3
size: .
D: .
DNA: TGTGCCAGCAGCTTGGATTCGGGTGGAAACACCATATATTTT
CDR3: CASSLDSGGNTIYF

length: 14
V: TRBV12-5
J: TRBJ2-1
size: few
D: .
DNA: TGTGCTAGTGGGCCCGGACCGTCCAACAATGAGCAGTTCTTC
CDR3: CASGPGPSNNEQFF

length: 13
V: TRBV12-3/TRBV12-4
J: TRBJ2-7
size: .
D: .
DNA: TGTGCCAGCAGGGGAACAGGCGAGTTGAGCCAGTACTTC
CDR3: CASRGTGELSQYF

length: 14
V: TRBV16
J: TRBJ2-1
size: .
D: .
DNA: TGTGCCAGCAGCCAATCGGCCAGGGGTGGAGAGCAGTTCTTC
CDR3: CASSQSARGGEQFF

length: 15
V: TRBV7-2
J: TRBJ2-3
size: .
D: TRBD2
DNA: TGTGCCAGCAGCTTTGGCGGGAGAGAAGCAGATACGCAGTATTTT
CDR3: CASSFGGREADTQYF

length: 14
V: TRBV20-1
J: TRBJ2-3
size: few
D: TRBD2
DNA: TGCAGTGCCAGAGATCCTAGCGGGGGGATGGCGCAGTATTTT
CDR3: CSARDPSGGMAQYF

length: 15
V: TRBV11-3
J: TRBJ1-1
size: few
D: .
DNA: TGTGCCAGCAGCTTACATAAGGGTACGAACACTGAAGCTTTCTTT
CDR3: CASSLHKGTNTEAFF

length: 11
V: TRBV5-6
J: TRBJ1-2
size: .
D: TRBD1
DNA: TGTGCCAGCAGTGACAGGGAAGGCTACACCTTC
CDR3: CASSDREGYTF

length: 15
V: TRBV29-1
J: TRBJ2-2
size: few
D: .
DNA: TGCAGCGGGCCCAGGGAATGGGTCGACACCGGGGAGCTGTTTTTT
CDR3: CSGPREWVDTGELFF

length: 13
V: TRBV5-1
J: TRBJ1-2
size: .
D: TRBD1
DNA: TGCGCCAGCAGCGCGGACAGGAACTATGGCTACACCTTC
CDR3: CASSADRNYGYTF

length: 15
V: TRBV5-1
J: TRBJ1-1
size: .
D: .
DNA: TGCGCCAGCAGCCATGGCCCCAGGGCGAACACTGAAGCTTTCTTT
CDR3: CASSHGPRANTEAFF

length: 14
V: TRBV5-1
J: TRBJ2-7
size: .
D: TRBD1
DNA: TGCGCCAGCAGCCACGGACAGGGGCGATACGAGCAGTACTTC
CDR3: CASSHGQGRYEQYF

length: 15
V: TRBV12-3/TRBV12-4
J: TRBJ2-2
size: .
D: .
DNA: TGTGCCAGCAGCCCTATTCGGACCGACACCGGGGAGCTGTTTTTT
CDR3: CASSPIRTDTGELFF

length: 15
V: TRBV5-1
J: TRBJ2-1
size: few
D: TRBD1
DNA: TGCGCCAGCAGCAAGGGACAGGGAGAGTGGGATGAGCAGTTCTTC
CDR3: CASSKGQGEWDEQFF

length: 15
V: TRBV12-3/TRBV12-4
J: TRBJ2-1
size: .
D: .
DNA: TGTGCCAGCAGTTTCCTGGCGGGGGCGCGCAATGAGCAGTTCTTC
CDR3: CASSFLAGARNEQFF

length: 16
V: TRBV11-3
J: TRBJ2-3
size: .
D: .
DNA: TGTGCCAGCAGCGGGCCGGGACGGGGGGCTTCAGATACGCAGTATTTT
CDR3: CASSGPGRGASDTQYF

length: 15
V: TRBV3-1
J: TRBJ1-1
size: few
D: .
DNA: TGTGCCAGCAGTATCGAGGGCAGAAAGAACACTGAAGCTTTCTTT
CDR3: CASSIEGRKNTEAFF

length: 14
V: TRBV7-3
J: TRBJ2-3
size: many
D: .
DNA: TGTGCCAGCAGCTTAAACGCAGGCACAGATACGCAGTATTTT
CDR3: CASSLNAGTDTQYF

length: 16
V: TRBV20-1
J: TRBJ1-6
size: .
D: .
DNA: TGCAGTGCTAGTAGGGCAGTTCTAGGGTATAGTTCACCCCTCCACTTT
CDR3: CSASRAVLGYSSPLHF

length: 16
V: TRBV15
J: TRBJ1-5
size: .
D: TRBD1
DNA: TGTGCCACCAGCAGCAGGGGGCGCGGGGTCGGGCAGCCCCAGCATTTT
CDR3: CATSSRGRGVGQPQHF

length: 17
V: TRBV13
J: TRBJ2-2
size: few
D: TRBD2
DNA: TGTGCCAGCAGCGCGGGACTAGCGGGAGGGCCCTCCGGGGAGCTGTTTTTT
CDR3: CASSAGLAGGPSGELFF

length: 16
V: TRBV4-1
J: TRBJ2-3
size: many
D: .
DNA: TGCGCCAGCAGCCAATTTGGGGGACTTGGAACAGATACGCAGTATTTT
CDR3: CASSQFGGLGTDTQYF

length: 15
V: TRBV20-1
J: TRBJ1-3
size: many
D: .
DNA: TGCAGTGCTAGAGATTTGGACACCTCTGGAAACACCATATATTTT
CDR3: CSARDLDTSGNTIYF

length: 12
V: TRBV2
J: TRBJ2-7
size: .
D: .
DNA: TGTGCCGGCAGACAGGACTCCTACGAGCAGTACTTC
CDR3: CAGRQDSYEQYF

length: 15
V: TRBV20-1
J: TRBJ1-1
size: .
D: .
DNA: TGCAGTGCTAGACTGGGGGTCAGCATGAACACTGAAGCTTTCTTT
CDR3: CSARLGVSMNTEAFF

length: 16
V: TRBV7-8
J: TRBJ2-7
size: .
D: .
DNA: TGTGCCAGCAGCTTAGGGCCAGCGGTCAGCTCCTACGAGCAGTACTTC
CDR3: CASSLGPAVSSYEQYF

length: 14
V: TRBV20-1
J: TRBJ2-7
size: many
D: .
DNA: TGCAGTGCTCCTGTTCCCTCTATGGTCTACGAGCAGTACTTC
CDR3: CSAPVPSMVYEQYF

length: 15
V: TRBV20-1
J: TRBJ2-1
size: .
D: .
DNA: TGCAGTGCTAGAGATTGGCCCGGAGGAGGATATGAGCAGTTCTTC
CDR3: CSARDWPGGGYEQFF

length: 13
V: TRBV9
J: TRBJ2-1
size: few
D: .
DNA: TGTGCCAGCAGCGTAGGAGTCAGCAATGAGCAGTTCTTC
CDR3: CASSVGVSNEQFF

length: 13
V: TRBV7-9
J: TRBJ2-1
size: few
D: .
DNA: TGTGCCAGCAGCTTAAAAGCTGGGGATGAGCAGTTCTTC
CDR3: CASSLKAGDEQFF

length: 14
V: TRBV12-3/TRBV12-4
J: TRBJ1-2
size: many
D: TRBD1
DNA: TGTGCCAGCAGTCCTGGACAGGCCGGATGGGGCTACACCTTC
CDR3: CASSPGQAGWGYTF

length: 20
V: TRBV11-1
J: TRBJ2-1
size: .
D: TRBD2
DNA: TGTGCCAGCAGCTTAGGCAGTCTAGCGGGAGGGAGGAGCTCCTACAATGAGCAGTTCTTC
CDR3: CASSLGSLAGGRSSYNEQFF

length: 14
V: TRBV7-9
J: TRBJ2-1
size: few
D: TRBD2
DNA: TGTGCCAGCGAAATACCCGGGACTAGCGGGAGGAGGTTCTTC
CDR3: CASEIPGTSGRRFF

length: 17
V: TRBV18
J: TRBJ2-6
size: .
D: .
DNA: TGTGCCAGCTCACTCCTCCCGCGACCCTCTGGGGCCAACGTCCTGACTTTC
CDR3: CASSLLPRPSGANVLTF